This T cell receptor (beta chain) was recovered during a study of blood T cells in healthy people across ages. For the study at large: Template switching recovered approximately one barcoded beta molecule for every two T cells.

Primed by a sample-barcoded 5' primer and a J-beta primer mix, a second PCR proceeded for about 6 to 12 cycles. TCRdb re-analysed the 5' RACE reads in MiXCR, keeping a single row per CDR3 protein. The sample yields hundreds of thousands of distinct CDR3 sequences, under 45% seen once. The sample comprised blood. The sequence derives from a man between 60 and 75 years old in good health.

CDR3 sequence (DNA): TGTGCCGGCTTTGAGGAGGGACAAACAAAACTGTTTTTT. Protein sequence: CAGFEEGQTKLFF. The genes are TRBV2 and TRBJ1-4; weak D call: TRBD1 (6 bases). There are 13 residues in the CDR3. The germline V gene encodes CDR1 SNHLY and CDR2 FYNNEI. V dropped 11 bases and J dropped 10 bases, with 20 bases sitting between them.